This T cell receptor (beta chain) appears in the sequencing data of a study of cytomegalovirus exposure and HLA in healthy donors (dated by TCRdb to the late 2010s). In the study overall: An earlier analysis of approximately 640 of the donors reported approximately 300 Gb of sequence data and 100 million to 140 million unique TCR beta sequences from 150 million to 200 million T cells. Besides the first cohort of approximately 710 subjects, a separate validation cohort made up of about 120 different subjects was used. Both class I and class II loci were covered by HLA typing, at four-digit resolution. Using immunosequencing, the study profiled T cell repertoires from about 610 subjects and related those repertoires to cytomegalovirus serostatus. The number of donors typed differed by locus, with about 629-640 for A, B, C, DRB1 and DQB1, more than 500 for DQA1, approximately 580 for DPA1, and some 450 for DPB1. A later genetic analysis used genome-wide SNP genotypes for about three fifths of the 666 donors, treating that subset as a discovery cohort. The study aimed to test whether cataloging public T cell receptors could reveal signatures of past pathogen exposure. The study combined high-throughput TCR immunosequencing, statistical association of individual TCRs with disease status, and machine learning to predict cytomegalovirus infection status. An early release covering about 600 HLA-typed donors comprised approximately 290 gigabases of sequencing data and approximately 80 million unique TCR sequences. Rather than drawing on any new phenotypic data, the later analysis identified candidate immune exposures from TCR beta sequences and the way those sequences occurred across donors. To decide whether each TCR beta V gene segment behaved as functional or pseudogenic, an earlier analysis of fewer than 750 of the donors relied on high-throughput TCR beta sequencing. Every repertoire in the discovery cohort had been generated on one and the same sequencing platform. Among about 390 genotyped donors of the cohort, an average of around 240,000 unique TCR beta nucleotide sequences were sequenced per donor, around 20% of them non-productive. Donor age, sex, ethnicity and CMV serostatus were compiled alongside the repertoire data. In a later analysis, previously published TCR beta repertoires from about 670 donors were re-analyzed and high-resolution HLA genotyping was added so that TCR occurrence patterns could be studied. The genetic ancestry cluster associated with self-reported Caucasian donors included 81% of the approximately 400 genotyped donors. Five DR-DQ haplotypes were treated as single units for association and clustering because of strong linkage in the cohort.

The cohort comprised 710 or so healthy bone marrow donors. All cohort members were sampled while nominally healthy, although unrecorded immune exposures were likely present. The donor was CMV seropositive and belonged to the group of some 290 seropositive cohort members. Every donor gave a peripheral blood sample, and the peripheral blood mononuclear cells from that sample were used for TCR beta sequencing. The Qiagen DNeasy Blood Extraction Kit was used to extract genomic DNA from the blood cell samples. General conclusions and limits of the study: Most TCR sequences were seen in very few donors, while some public TCRs were found in many individuals. Linkage disequilibrium might explain the correlated functional status among segregating V segments, but an unknown experimental factor could not be ruled out. A later analysis reported that several top co-occurrence clusters appeared linked to parvovirus B19, influenza, CMV and Epstein-Barr virus. Cytomegalovirus status was reported to be diagnosed by the classifier with high specificity and sensitivity in both the original and validation cohorts. The only immune exposure information available for the cohort was CMV serostatus. In a later genetic analysis, fewer N-insertions in productive TCRs were reported among donors in an Asian-associated ancestry cluster than the approximately 630-donor mean. In vitro tests confirmed that a few of the cytomegalovirus-associated TCR beta chains recognize cytomegalovirus antigens. In a later analysis, HLA-associated TCR beta chains showed more clonal expansion and lower generation probabilities than non-associated chains that were equally common. Because some donors lacked HLA typing at each locus, the association tests relied only on the typed subset. Broadly in line with IMGT annotations, most TCR beta V segments showed up in productive rearrangements about 87% or about 30% of the time in an earlier analysis of around 550 of the donors. The authors suggested that the approach could potentially be generalized to other disease states and immunological phenotypes. Roughly uniform sequencing depth across donors was assumed in presence/absence analyses, although this assumption may not hold. The study listed approximately 160 TCR beta chains as associated with cytomegalovirus. The earlier analysis of 587 of the donors excluded some 15 rarely observed V segments, including chromosome 9 orphons, because counts were too low. In a later analysis, the rate of TCR association differed among HLA loci, with DRB1 alleles having the most associated TCRs and HLA-C alleles having the fewest. V-gene and J-gene trimming of TCR beta chains was associated with a missense DCLRE1C variant in a later genetic analysis, and the association was replicated in an independent cohort. At a false discovery rate of 0.05, a later analysis linked roughly 17,000 TCR beta sequences to specific HLA alleles. The 87-base-pair reads could not distinguish some IMGT-functional V segments, including TRBV6-2 and TRBV6-3, so those segments were excluded. A further reported finding was that TCR beta sequences accurately predicted the HLA-A and HLA-B alleles for most subjects in the first cohort. Most CMV-associated TCR beta chains appeared to be HLA-restricted in a later analysis, and the HLA associations seemed to be driven largely by CMV exposure. The cohort was sequenced for TCR beta chains only, and without alpha or paired-chain data the features that could be detected were limited. Strong co-occurrence of HLA alleles, especially DR and DQ, made assigning TCR associations to individual alleles difficult. A cluster of highly shared sequence variants was judged likely to be a technical artifact of the sequencing pipeline.

Note on this clone: The antigen this receptor binds is unknown. The record has no base qualities; no much larger clone is one base away.

The library was generated by the immunoSEQ multiplex PCR assay. For the multiplex PCR, a mixture combining 60 forward primers for TCR Vbeta segments and 13 reverse primers for TCR Jbeta segments was used. Amplification of the CDR3 region of rearranged TCR beta genes was performed with a multiplex PCR assay on genomic DNA. On the Illumina HiSeq System, the amplified TCR beta libraries were sequenced as 87-base-pair reads. Processing in the source paper ran as follows. A later analysis counted about 80 million unique TCR beta chains across the 550 to 700 repertoires, and 9.5 million to 11 million of these chains were shared by at least two donors. Raw reads were error-corrected and collapsed into unique sequences by a nearest-neighbor algorithm in which closely related sequences were merged to remove PCR and sequencing errors. V, D and J gene segments were assigned by aligning CDR3 sequences to IMGT reference sequences. For a sequence to be retained, a match of at least six nucleotides to both a V gene segment and a J gene segment was required. Rearrangements were called productive when the CDR3 lacked stop codons and stayed in frame with V and J; all others were non-productive. Following IMGT convention, CDR3 was defined as the stretch from the second conserved V-encoded cysteine to the conserved J-encoded phenylalanine. Sequences without an unambiguous match to a single V gene segment were excluded from the earlier analysis of 450 to 650 of the donors. In an earlier analysis of some 590 of the donors, V segments were called functional above 56.7% productive rearrangements and were called segregating when the between-donor standard deviation exceeded 5%. To diagnose cytomegalovirus status from the catalog of TCR beta chain sequences, a statistical classification framework was built. In a later analysis, TCR nucleotide sequences were compared against IMGT/GENE-DB human TR gene sequences so that V and J genes could be assigned. A later analysis assigned CDR3 sequences and most-parsimonious VDJ recombination scenarios with the TCRdist pipeline. A later analysis defined each TCR beta chain by its CDR3 amino acid sequence plus V-gene family, and excluded reads lacking a unique V-gene family. As a way to deal with suspected cross-contamination and a sequencing artifact, a later analysis dropped more than 500 nucleotide sequences that were highly shared and had low generation probability. For each public chain, a later analysis derived a clonal expansion index from normalized ranks of inferred template counts within each repertoire. Generation probabilities in a later analysis came from a VDJ recombination model fitted to out-of-frame rearrangements, and those results were checked against IGoR. In a later analysis, TCR-TCR, TCR-HLA and TCR-CMV co-occurrence was scored with hypergeometric tests, and a repertoire-size bias correction was applied to TCR pairs. In a later analysis, false discovery rates were estimated by permuting HLA or CMV assignments 20 times. In a later analysis, co-occurring TCRs were grouped using DBSCAN, and TCRdist sequence similarity was added for clustering within HLA-allele-positive subsets. Co-occurrence clustering excluded repertoires with fewer than 30,000 or more than 120,000 public chains, plus five with anomalous nucleotide sharing. The table was pulled from immuneACCESS by TCRdb, which kept in-frame rearrangements only. Such tables lose some clones; where checked, under half of the loss comes from unresolved V genes, and the rest has no known cause. The D gene and trimming were derived from the DNA, and the V and J assignments and clone size from that table. The sample includes about 160,000 clones, with about four fifths observed a single time. The ten most abundant clones make up roughly 4.5% of the sample.

The CDR3 runs 18 amino acids, cysteine and phenylalanine included. Only the CDR3 region is kept as DNA, spanning 54 bases read in frame from base 1. The sequence was collected from a man aged 45-65 years in good health and CMV-seropositive. The rearranged chain carries TRBV1 and TRBJ2-7; the table's D call of TRBD2 was not tested on the DNA. TRBV1 constitutes a pseudogene. The sequenced sample consisted of PBMCs. CDR3 sequence: CTSSQGNSGGLPPYEQYF. The DNA sequence reads TGCACCAGCAGCCAAGGAAATAGCGGGGGGCTGCCTCCCTACGAGCAGTACTTC.